These T cell receptor beta chains were read from a single sample in a study of CD8+ T cells in alopecia areata. The assay was immunoSEQ multiplex PCR, and TCRdb's table has in-frame clones only and misses some. The sample lists hundreds of thousands of clones; 35% to 40% were seen once. The sequencing here drew on CD4+ T cells sorted from blood, taken between weeks 30 and 35, from a patient treated with tofacitinib. The receptors here all came from a human donor with alopecia areata. Each CDR3 is given with its conserved first and last residue. Each record gives: J gene, D gene, clone size, V gene, CDR3 DNA, CDR3 protein. The D gene is left open where the match is weak. Clone size, where shown, is once, few, many, or a class for clones that have expanded.

>TRBJ2-2|-|-|TRBV2
TGTGCCAGCACGCGCCAAACCGGGGAGCTGTTTTTT
CASTRQTGELFF
>TRBJ1-2|-|-|TRBV5-4
TGTGCCAGCAGCCCGGTTGACACCTATGGCTACACCTTC
CASSPVDTYGYTF
>TRBJ1-1|-|-|TRBV9
TGTGCCAGCAGCGTAGGGGTAACTAATGTGAACACTGAAGCTTTCTTT
CASSVGVTNVNTEAFF
>TRBJ2-7|TRBD1|few|TRBV29-1
TGCAGCGTTAAGGGGGCCGGCGAGCAGTACTTC
CSVKGAGEQYF
>TRBJ1-1|-|few|TRBV6-1
TGTGCCAGCCTAAGCTTCCTGGCCCAGGGGGCTTTCTTT
CASLSFLAQGAFF
>TRBJ1-1|-|-|TRBV5-1
TGCGCCAGCAGTCGTATCCTTGGAGGCACTGAAGCTTTCTTT
CASSRILGGTEAFF
>TRBJ1-6|TRBD1|few|TRBV11-1
TGTGCCAGCAGCTTGTTCGGACAGGCGCTCCACTTT
CASSLFGQALHF
>TRBJ1-2|-|-|TRBV12-5
TGTGCTAGTGGGGAGGACTACTATGGCTACACCTTC
CASGEDYYGYTF
>TRBJ2-5|-|-|TRBV19
TGTGCCAGTAGTAAAGATCAAGAGACCCAGTACTTC
CASSKDQETQYF
>TRBJ2-1|-|-|TRBV5-4
TGTGCCAGCGCCAGTTTCGTTCACAATGAGCAGTTCTTC
CASASFVHNEQFF